This TCR beta chain was recovered during a study of blood T cell repertoires in COVID-19. Study-wide context: Samples representing acute and convalescent COVID-19 were sourced from the United States, Italy and Spain. The cDNA or gDNA used as material had been derived from T cells, B-cell-depleted T cells, or PBMCs.

CDR1 and CDR2 from the germline V gene are SGHTA and FQGTGA. The CDR3 consists of 13 residues. The V and J ends lost 2 bases and 5 bases respectively, with 9 bases between them. Under the authors' procedure: Reference gene primers were amplified, and this amplification served to estimate nucleated cell counts. Clones were read by immunoSEQ multiplex PCR, and TCRdb kept only the in-frame ones, dropping some. V, J and clone size are those of that table, while D and trimming were read from the DNA. Counted here are 200,000 to 250,000 clones, about 78% occurring once; the ten biggest clones make up 5.5% to 7%.

This sequence was found in a woman in her sixties or seventies with acute or convalescent COVID-19. Source material: peripheral blood. The chain has TRBV7-3 and TRBJ2-5; D gene uncertain. The CDR3 spells CASSLGQAETQYF. The CDR3 region has the DNA TGTGCCAGCAGCTTAGGGCAAGCTGAGACCCAGTACTTC.